Sequencing of this T cell receptor beta chain was carried out in a study of identical twins. Template switching supplied a universal primer site; unique molecular identifiers were carried on the cDNA. MiXCR, applied by TCRdb to the 5' RACE reads, yields one record per CDR3 protein. The sample lists 690,000 or so distinct CDR3 sequences, 8.5% to 9.5% occurring once. Healthy Caucasians supplied all donations. V was pared by 0 bases and J by 3 bases, with 5 bases between. The CDR3 is made up of 13 amino acids. CDR1 is SGDLS, CDR2 YYNGEE, per germline. These same records also appear under a second study, on yellow fever vaccine responses in identical twins.

The chain links TRBV9 to TRBJ2-3; D is uncertain. This clonotype was sampled from a woman younger than 35 in good health. The specimen was PBMCs. The CDR3 DNA reads as TGTGCCAGCAGCGTAGTGGATACAGATACGCAGTATTTT. Translation: CASSVVDTDTQYF. The full variable domain, completed using reference TRBV9 and TRBJ2-3, is DSGVTQTPKHLITATGQRVTLRCSPRSGDLSVYWYQQSLDQGLQFLIQYYNGEERAKGNILERFSAQQFPDLHSELNLSSLELGDSALYFCASSVVDTDTQYFGPGTRLTVL.